These T cell receptor beta chains were read from a single sample in a study of blood T cells in healthy people across ages. Using its own MiXCR run on the 5' RACE reads, TCRdb lists one record per CDR3 protein. There are about 830,000 distinct CDR3 sequences in the sample; around 62% occur only once, and around a quarter lies in the top ten. The specimen was blood. The receptor set was obtained from a man between 25 and 39 years old in good health. Each CDR3 is given with its conserved first and last residue.

v_call: TRBV7-2
cdr3_aa: CASSPHWRGSTDTQYF

v_call: TRBV4-2
cdr3_aa: CASSQSRGPNEQYF

v_call: TRBV6-5
cdr3_aa: CASTNGAGEKLFF

v_call: TRBV7-2
cdr3_aa: CASSLVPGGADTQYF

v_call: TRBV6-6
cdr3_aa: CASSSPLSGGLDTQYF

v_call: TRBV4-2
cdr3_aa: CASSQDAKRGVSETQYF

v_call: TRBV29-1
cdr3_aa: CSVEISGYEQYF

v_call: TRBV6-1
cdr3_aa: CASSDRDSYEQYF

v_call: TRBV6-2/TRBV6-3
cdr3_aa: CASSPGTEDLTDTQYF

v_call: TRBV30
cdr3_aa: CASTRAGSHEQYF

v_call: TRBV7-2
cdr3_aa: CASSLELAGGAQYF

v_call: TRBV3-1
cdr3_aa: CASNQDRGTGGRDEQFF

v_call: TRBV20-1
cdr3_aa: CSAEYQGYDFNSPLHF

v_call: TRBV7-2
cdr3_aa: CASSLVGGGAIYEQYF

v_call: TRBV12-3/TRBV12-4
cdr3_aa: CASSFISGGGETQYF

v_call: TRBV2
cdr3_aa: CASSEVTGNQPQHF

v_call: TRBV29-1
cdr3_aa: CSVERGREGYTF

v_call: TRBV28
cdr3_aa: CASSATGVRAYEQYF

v_call: TRBV6-1
cdr3_aa: CASSDRDRSNYGYTF

v_call: TRBV7-3
cdr3_aa: CASSFYPPGQGVNEQFF

v_call: TRBV5-1
cdr3_aa: CASSFQGTAEFSKETQYF

v_call: TRBV10-3
cdr3_aa: CAIRGGVSFSYTLSGANVLTF

v_call: TRBV6-2/TRBV6-3
cdr3_aa: CASSGPGQGGEQFF

v_call: TRBV6-6
cdr3_aa: CASSYDEGAGYEQYF

v_call: TRBV28
cdr3_aa: CASSFPSGGVGEQYF

v_call: TRBV6-2/TRBV6-3
cdr3_aa: CASSYSYEAGLYNEQFF